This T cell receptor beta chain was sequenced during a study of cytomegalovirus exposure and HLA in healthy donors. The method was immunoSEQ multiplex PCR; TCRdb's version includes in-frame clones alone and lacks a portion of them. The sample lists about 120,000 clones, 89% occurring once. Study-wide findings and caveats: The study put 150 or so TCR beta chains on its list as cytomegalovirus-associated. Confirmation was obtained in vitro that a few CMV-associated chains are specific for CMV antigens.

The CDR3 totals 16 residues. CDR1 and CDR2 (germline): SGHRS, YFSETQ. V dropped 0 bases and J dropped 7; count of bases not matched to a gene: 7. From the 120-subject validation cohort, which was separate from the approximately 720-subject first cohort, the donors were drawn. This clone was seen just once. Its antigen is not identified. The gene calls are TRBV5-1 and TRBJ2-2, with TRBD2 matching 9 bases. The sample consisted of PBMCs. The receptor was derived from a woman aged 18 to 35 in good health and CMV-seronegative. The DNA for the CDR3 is TGCGCCAGCAGCTTGGTCGCGGGGGGGCCGGACGGGGAGCTGTTTTTT. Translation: CASSLVAGGPDGELFF.